This TCR beta chain is from a study of regulatory T cells in long-lasting Graves disease listed by TCRdb under 2021. Regarding the complete study: Persistent Graves' disease was defined as persistently positive TSH receptor autoantibodies together with antithyroid drug treatment for over 5 years. Persistent Graves' disease patients were compared with newly diagnosed Graves' disease patients by peripheral blood TCR sequencing and RNA sequencing. The study was conducted in China and was registered as a clinical trial. TCR sequencing covered 13 persistent and roughly 20 newly diagnosed Graves' disease patients, some 33 samples in total. Antithyroid drugs had been taken for 10 to 13 years on average by persistent Graves' disease patients in the clinical cohort. Broad study findings and their caveats: Peripheral blood alone was examined, since thyroid tissue, which constituted the primary lesion, could not be accessed. Persistent Graves' disease patients showed lower TCR Shannon entropy and fewer highly expanded clones than newly diagnosed patients, suggesting clonal expansion. TRBV28, TRBJ1-2 and TRBJ2-5 were preferentially used in persistent disease, while TRBV20-1 and TRBJ2-1 were favored in newly diagnosed disease. Persistent patients shared more public clonotypes among themselves (over 2,500) than newly diagnosed patients did (roughly 910). Sequencing and analysis were restricted to the TCR beta chain. As a limitation, the authors acknowledged that the small sample size may reduce accuracy.

Sample time point, as interpreted from the label and publication: persistent/refractory GD, antithyroid drugs over 5 years with positive TRAb. For both TCR sequencing and RNA sequencing, RNA was extracted from PBMCs in TRIzol. The diagnosis of Graves' disease was made according to American Thyroid Association guidelines. The patients came from an endocrinology department in Xi'an, China. Each patient gave about 8.1 milliliters of peripheral blood, collected in an EDTA anticoagulant tube. Ficoll Paque Plus density gradient separation was used to isolate PBMCs, and no additional T cell sorting was done. An Agilent 2100 Bioanalyzer and agarose gel were used to assess RNA quality, and a NanoDrop 2000 was used to measure RNA concentration. This clonotype showed up many times. The specificity of this receptor is unknown. At one boundary the junction diverges from the germline segment, which might be a read error.

The method behind the library was multiplex PCR. These reads were obtained on an Illumina HiSeq 4000. TCR beta libraries were built with iRepertoire HTBI primers and Arm-PCR amplification of CDR3 regions. Gel purification was performed on PCR products prior to sequencing. As for the authors' bioinformatics: Gene usage analysis of CDR3 amino acid clonotypes used the approximately 62 TRBV and 14 to 15 TRBJ segments found across samples. COPE and FqMerger were used to merge the filtered high-quality paired reads into contigs. BLAST was used to align contigs to IMGT TRBV, TRBD and TRBJ reference genes, and CDR3 was defined according to IMGT. Highly expanded clones were defined as clonotypes with a frequency above 0.1%. Shannon entropy served as the measure of repertoire diversity, while the Gini coefficient captured V-J evenness. A clonotype was considered public if more than one individual shared it. TCRdb redid the processing of the public reads, applying fastp at Q25 and MiXCR, and retained in-frame beta chains. Rows with one shared CDR3 protein collapse into an entry with the most common genes and DNA. TCRdb's processing, not the authors', yielded these V and J calls. This sample has about 470,000 distinct CDR3 sequences in its table, and less than 25% of those were observed once. Clones ranked in the top ten supply about 8.3% of the sample.

Measured from the cysteine to the phenylalanine, the CDR3 is 12 residues long. Solely the CDR3 DNA is kept, with 36 bases framed from the first base. For CDR1 and CDR2, the germline V gene (reference sequence) lists SEHNR and FQNEAQ. This receptor was obtained from a female donor with Graves disease. The receptor chain draws on TRBV7-9 and TRBJ2-7; the junction holds 9 bases that match TRBD1. Material: peripheral blood mononuclear cells (PBMCs), obtained when the disease was refractory, from a patient treated with antithyroid drugs. The DNA sequence reads TGTGCCAGCAGCTTATCCGGAGGGACAGGGAGCTTC. Its translation reads: CASSLSGGTGSF.